The 24 T cell receptor beta chains below come from one sample, sequenced in a study of cytomegalovirus exposure and HLA in healthy donors. The PCR was carried out with 60 Vbeta primers and 13 Jbeta primers. Assay used: immunoSEQ multiplex PCR; TCRdb lists only in-frame clones, some missing. The table shows 85,000 to 130,000 clones, with 10% occurring only once. What was sequenced was PBMCs. All receptors derive from a middle-aged man in good health and CMV-seropositive.

This clone was detected only a few times. One end of the junction varies from germline; a read error may be responsible. V is TRBV29-1 and J is TRBJ2-5; D is unclear. Germline CDR1 is SQVTM and CDR2 is ANQGSEA. The CDR3 contains 13 residues. The CDR3 nucleotides read TGCAGCCTCGTTGTCGTCGGAGTAGAGATCCAGTACTTC. Protein: CSLVVVGVEIQYF.

This clone was seen only a few times. J is TRBJ2-1 and V is TRBV6-5; TRBD1 is a possible D gene (6 bases). Trimming took off 5 bases at V and 8 bases at J, with 13 bases between the two ends. Germline CDR1 MNHEY, CDR2 SVGAGI. This CDR3 has 13 residues. As DNA, the CDR3 is TGTGCCAGCAGTAGGGACACGGAGTATGAGCAGTTCTTC. Encoded protein: CASSRDTEYEQFF.

The CDR3 loop reads CASSVLGGTDTQYF. CDR3 nucleotides: TGTGCCAGCAGCGTCTTAGGGGGCACAGATACGCAGTATTTT. This chain connects TRBV9 to TRBJ2-3; tentatively, D is TRBD1 (5 bases). The CDR3 is 14 residues long. Trimming removed 2 bases from V and 1 base from J, with 8 bases in between. CDR1 and CDR2 from the germline V gene are SGDLS and YYNGEE. The variable domain in full, completed from reference TRBV9 and TRBJ2-3, reads DSGVTQTPKHLITATGQRVTLRCSPRSGDLSVYWYQQSLDQGLQFLIQYYNGEERAKGNILERFSAQQFPDLHSELNLSSLELGDSALYFCASSVLGGTDTQYFGPGTRLTVL.

This clone was seen a handful of times. The rearrangement uses TRBV27 and TRBJ2-5; a weak D match, TRBD2 (5 bases). The ends were cut back, 1 base at V and 5 bases at J, with 11 bases in the middle. The CDR3 spans 14 residues. Germline lookup yields CDR1 MNHEY and CDR2 SMNVEV (reference sequence). CDR3 region: CASSLFRGSETQYF. The CDR3 bases are TGTGCCAGCAGTTTATTCCGGGGATCGGAGACCCAGTACTTC.

This clone was counted between two and nine times. For the CDR3, the DNA is TGTGCCAGCAGCCTGGCGGGGGCGCTTGGCTACACCTTC. This translates into CASSLAGALGYTF. The chain combines TRBV28 with TRBJ1-2, with D possibly being TRBD1 (6 bases). V lost 6 bases and J 7 bases, leaving 15 bases between the germline ends. Germline V gives CDR1 MDHEN, CDR2 SYDVKM. The CDR3 is 13 residues long.

This clone turned up a few times. The CDR3 DNA reads TGTGCCAGCAGCGGGACAGGGGTCACCGGGGAGCTGTTTTTT. Its protein product is CASSGTGVTGELFF. The chain employs TRBV5-4 and TRBJ2-2; TRBD1 aligns across 10 bases. The CDR3 has 14 amino acids. From germline, CDR1 is SGHNT and CDR2 YYREEE (reference sequence). Losses at the gene ends were 4 bases for V and 4 bases for J; bases not matched to a gene: 1.

The sample holds a few counts of this clone. Here the CDR3 DNA reads TGCGCCAGCAGCTCCAGGGGGCCCTCACCTTCCTACGAGCAGTACTTC. Encoded protein: CASSSRGPSPSYEQYF. This chain uses TRBV5-1 with TRBJ2-7; 8 bases align to TRBD1. Trimming cost V 3 bases and J 1 base; bases outside gene matches: 9. The CDR3 is made up of 16 amino acids. Germline lookup yields CDR1 SGHRS and CDR2 YFSETQ.

V usage is TRBV7-2 and J usage is TRBJ2-5; 7 positions agree with TRBD1. Looked up from germline, CDR1 is SGHTA and CDR2 is FQGNSA. The CDR3 contains 15 residues. V lost 6 bases to trimming and J lost 2 bases; unmatched junction nucleotides: 9. CDR3 sequence: CASRDSGTAQETQYF. In DNA form, the CDR3 reads TGTGCCAGCAGGGACTCCGGGACAGCACAAGAGACCCAGTACTTC.

The V and J genes are TRBV4-1 and TRBJ2-5, with no clear D. TRBJ2-7 explains the end of the DNA better; the J call may be wrong. Germline V CDR1 and CDR2: MGHRA, YSYEKL. This CDR3 is built from 15 residues. The CDR3 coding sequence is TGCGCCAGCAGCCTAGCTACCGGGTCCCGCTACGAGCAGTACTTC. Translating gives CASSLATGSRYEQYF.

This clone has just a few counts. The chain recombines TRBV4-1 with TRBJ1-2, with 7 bases that match TRBD1. V lost 4 bases and J lost 4; bases outside the gene matches: 9. Germline V gene lookup returns CDR1 MGHRA and CDR2 YSYEKL. This CDR3 has 15 residues. In nucleotides, the CDR3 is TGCGCCAGCAGCCTACAGCGACAGGGCTTCTATGGCTACACCTTC. Encoded protein: CASSLQRQGFYGYTF.

The chain uses TRBV4-2 and TRBJ2-5, with 7 bases aligning to TRBD1. This CDR3 region has 17 residues. Germline V gene data show CDR1 as LGHNA and CDR2 as YNFKEQ. V was clipped by 3 bases and J by 1 base; unmatched bases: 11. The CDR3 sequence is CASSQGADQGVQETQYF. The CDR3 DNA sequence: TGTGCCAGCAGCCAGGGTGCGGATCAGGGGGTCCAAGAGACCCAGTACTTC.

The rearrangement links TRBV10-2 to TRBJ2-3; D possibly corresponds to TRBD1 (5 bases). V dropped 4 bases and J dropped 4 bases, with 6 bases sitting between them. The V gene's germline CDR1 is WSHSY and CDR2 SAAADI. This CDR3 is built from 12 residues. The CDR3 is CASSGGADTQYF. CDR3 sequence (DNA): TGCGCCAGCAGTGGGGGCGCAGATACGCAGTATTTT.

This chain uses TRBV7-2 with TRBJ2-2; the match to TRBD1 covers 7 bases. The CDR3 covers 15 residues. Germline V lookup: CDR1 SGHTA, CDR2 FQGNSA. Trimming at V came to 4 bases and at J to 0 bases, leaving 2 bases not matched to a gene. The CDR3 nucleotides read TGTGCCAGCAGCTCACAGGGGACGAACACCGGGGAGCTGTTTTTT. It translates to CASSSQGTNTGELFF.

This clone was detected a few times. The chain recombines TRBV27 with TRBJ2-7, with TRBD2 as a possible D gene (5 bases). The last part of the DNA fits TRBJ2-5 better; the J call may be wrong. CDR1 is MNHEY and CDR2 is SMNVEV in the germline V gene (reference sequence). The CDR3 contains 15 residues. For the CDR3, the DNA is TGTGCCAGCAGTCGGACGAGTAGCGCCCAAGAGACCCAGTACTTC. This codes for CASSRTSSAQETQYF.

The table lists this clone with a few counts. The V call is TRBV6-1, the J call TRBJ1-5; weak D call: TRBD1 (6 bases). The CDR3 consists of 13 residues. Trimming left V 6 bases short and J 5 bases short, with 11 bases between. CDR1 is MNHNS and CDR2 is SASEGT in the germline V gene. The CDR3 protein is CASRAYRDQPQHF. As DNA, the CDR3 is TGTGCCAGCAGGGCATACAGGGATCAGCCCCAGCATTTT.

This rearrangement joins TRBV4-3 to TRBJ1-1; D call uncertain. Germline CDR1 and CDR2: LGHNA and YSLEER. The CDR3 spans 15 residues. The V and J ends lost 1 base and 1 base respectively, with 10 bases between them. This CDR3 is CASSQVIRRNTEAFF. The CDR3 nucleotides read TGCGCCAGCAGCCAAGTTATCAGAAGGAACACTGAAGCTTTCTTT.

V usage is TRBV11-2 and J usage is TRBJ2-7, with 10 bases lining up with TRBD2. V dropped 1 base and J dropped 6; count of bases not matched to a gene: 9. Germline CDR1 and CDR2: SGHAT and FQNNGV. CDR3 size: 16 residues. The CDR3 here is CASSLAASGRGFEQYF. The CDR3 DNA sequence: TGTGCCAGCAGCTTAGCCGCTAGCGGGAGAGGGTTCGAGCAGTACTTC.

This chain joins TRBV11-2 and TRBJ2-7; D remains ambiguous. CDR3 size: 14 residues. Trimming took 5 bases from V and 1 from J, leaving 12 bases between them. Germline assignment: CDR1 SGHAT and CDR2 FQNNGV. The CDR3 sequence: CASSTPPVSYEQYF. Here the CDR3 DNA reads TGTGCCAGCAGCACCCCGCCGGTTTCCTACGAGCAGTACTTC.

This chain uses TRBV30 with TRBJ1-2; D uncertain. Germline CDR1 and CDR2: GTSNPN and SVGIG (reference sequence). V shed 3 bases and J shed 8 bases, with 10 bases lying between them. This CDR3 contains 11 residues. This CDR3 is CAWRLSGGYTF. DNA of the CDR3: TGTGCCTGGAGACTATCGGGAGGCTACACCTTC.

With respect to this clone: Other DNA sequences in this specimen translate into the identical CDR3. The V call is TRBV18, the J call TRBJ2-7, with TRBD1 matching 8 bases. This CDR3 has 14 amino acids. After removal of 6 bases from V and 2 bases from J, the junction contained 6 bases not matched to a gene. Per the germline V gene, CDR1 is KGHSH and CDR2 is LQKENI. CDR3 region: CASSRTGGTYEQYF. CDR3 sequence (DNA): TGTGCCAGCTCCCGAACAGGGGGGACCTACGAGCAGTACTTC. Full variable domain (missing parts from reference TRBV18 and TRBJ2-7): NAGVMQNPRHLVRRRGQEARLRCSPMKGHSHVYWYRQLPEEGLKFMVYLQKENIIDESGMPKERFSAEFPKEGPSILRIQQVVRGDSAAYFCASSRTGGTYEQYFGPGTRLTVT.

This clone has only a few counts. The chain is built from TRBV27 and TRBJ1-1; no clear D gene. CDR3 length equals 13 residues. CDR1 and CDR2 (germline): MNHEY, SMNVEV (reference sequence). V gave up 10 bases and J gave up 4 bases, with 16 bases separating them. This CDR3 reads CAIGMAGSTEAFF. The DNA of the CDR3 is TGTGCCATAGGGATGGCGGGGTCCACTGAAGCTTTCTTT.

Points on this clone: Mismatch with germline at one junction end may stem from a read error. The V gene is TRBV4-1, the J gene TRBJ1-4; TRBD1 aligns across 9 bases. Germline V gene sequence: CDR1 MGHRA, CDR2 YSYEKL. The CDR3 contains 16 residues. CDR3 protein: CASSKDHGTGSEKLFF. CDR3 DNA: TGCGCCAGCAGCAAAGATCACGGGACAGGGAGCGAAAAACTGTTTTTT.

This clone was recorded a few times. The chain has TRBV27 and TRBJ2-3, with D perhaps TRBD2 (6 bases). This CDR3 has 16 amino acids. Trimming removed 0 bases at V and 3 bases at J, with 13 bases between. CDR1 and CDR2 from the germline V gene are MNHEY and SMNVEV (reference sequence). Written as DNA, the CDR3 is TGTGCCAGCAGTTTATCGCTCGGGAGTAGGACAGATACGCAGTATTTT. Its translation: CASSLSLGSRTDTQYF.

This clone was seen only a few times. The same CDR3 can be traced to other DNA sequences in this sample. This chain links TRBV7-6 with TRBJ1-5; 7 bases agree with TRBD1. V dropped 1 base and J dropped 5; count of bases not matched to a gene: 2. The CDR3 covers 14 residues. Germline V lookup: CDR1 SGHVS, CDR2 FNYEAQ. The DNA of the CDR3 is TGTGCCAGCAGCTTAGGGCAGGGGGATCAGCCCCAGCATTTT. It encodes CASSLGQGDQPQHF. Full variable domain (remainder filled in from reference TRBV7-6 and TRBJ1-5): GAGVSQSPRYKVTKRGQDVALRCDPISGHVSLYWYRQALGQGPEFLTYFNYEAQQDKSGLPNDRFSAERPEGSISTLTIQRTEQRDSAMYRCASSLGQGDQPQHFGDGTRLSIL.